This record covers a single T cell receptor (beta chain). The antigen is not known. The data derive from a study of OX40 agonist ivuxolimab in advanced cancers. Overall study: Across the patients, intravenous ivuxolimab was delivered every 2 weeks at 0.01 to 10 mg/kg. General study points: Undetermined was the antigen specificity of the expanded peripheral T cells. With doses of 0.1 to 3.0 mg/kg, CD4+ and CD8+ blood T cells had undergone clonal expansion by week 6.

The CDR3 extends over 13 amino acids. Looked up from germline, CDR1 is SGHTA and CDR2 is FQGNSA. Deletions cut 3 bases from V and 8 bases from J, with 13 bases between. TCRdb's copy holds only in-frame clones and misses some; the assay was immunoSEQ multiplex PCR. The table shows some 98,000 clones, with 90% to 95% occurring only once. This receptor was taken from an adult with an advanced solid tumor such as melanoma, head and neck, liver or kidney cancer. V gene TRBV7-2 combines with J gene TRBJ1-2; unclear D gene. The sequenced sample was CD4+ or CD8+ T cells sorted from blood, obtained in a trial of the OX40 agonist ivuxolimab. The DNA of the CDR3 is TGTGCCAGCAGCTTCCCCCGTGGGCCGGGCTACACCTTC. It translates to CASSFPRGPGYTF.